This T cell receptor (beta chain) was sequenced for a study of post-analysis software for immune sequencing data. The authors incorporated unique molecular identifiers into the TCR beta cDNA libraries. TCRdb used MiXCR to reprocess the PCR reads, holding one entry per CDR3 protein. The repertoire holds about 460,000 distinct CDR3 sequences, with around 40% as singletons. As concerns this clonotype: The antigen is not known.

Study-level findings and limits: F measure clustering grouped samples strongly by preparation batch. Multiple sclerosis was associated with a significant reduction in normalized Chao1 diversity relative to controls.

Sequenced: blood. This clonotype was obtained from a girl between 10 and 17 years old with multiple sclerosis.

This CDR3 reads CASSFKSGTAYEQYF. CDR3 in DNA: TGTGCCAGCAGCTTTAAATCCGGGACAGCCTACGAGCAGTACTTC. The rearrangement links TRBV7-9 to TRBJ2-7, with TRBD1 matching 7 bases. The germline CDR1 and CDR2 sequences are SEHNR and FQNEAQ (reference sequence). The CDR3 loop spans 15 amino acids. The trim removed 3 bases at V and 2 bases at J, leaving 7 bases unmatched.